The entry below gives a single T cell receptor beta chain sequence along with its context. Its binding antigen is unknown. No clone much larger than this one lies a single base away; base qualities are absent. The data originate from a study of T cell repertoires in cytomegalovirus infection (dated by TCRdb to the late 2010s). About the investigation overall: Peptide stimulations targeted recently identified HLA-C-restricted CMV epitopes, whose presentation resists viral immunomodulation, together with well-studied HLA-B-restricted epitopes. Because public TCR beta signatures pointed to carriage of CMV infection together with the matching HLA type, the HLA type of each donor mattered for the analysis. Study-wide conclusions, independent of this receptor: The ex vivo response was dominated by HLA-C-restricted CMV-specific TCR beta clonotypes, and the single most frequent clonotype in two of eight donors was supplied by these HLA-C-restricted clonotypes. Cumulative frequency of public TCR beta family members discriminated carriers of CMV infection plus the relevant HLA type in this cohort and an independent 352-donor cohort.

TCRdb names Illumina HiSeq 1500 as the instrument used. TCRdb passed the public sequencing reads through fastp at Q25 and MiXCR, retaining productive beta sequences. CDR3 protein sequences are deduplicated, and each keeps its most common genes and DNA. The sample yields about 830,000 distinct CDR3 sequences; 30% to 35% were counted once. About an eighth of the sample comes from the top ten. The treatment or condition label on this specimen signifies: in vitro stimulation with specific CMV peptide epitopes to enrich CMV-specific T cells. CDR1 and CDR2, per the germline V gene, are MNHEY and SVGAGI. The CDR3, from cysteine to phenylalanine, totals 11 residues. Here the CDR3 DNA is all that survives: 33 bases in frame from base 1. Trimming costs V 10 bases and J 4 bases, and their ends lie 8 bases apart.

Here the sequenced sample was cultured CD8+ T cells from PBMCs, taken from culture after CMV antigen stimulation. The rearranged chain carries TRBV6-5 and TRBJ2-1; the D gene is not confidently resolved. The receptor was derived from a human donor in good health (CMV status not recorded). Some clones in this sample may be carry-over from other donors' samples. For the CDR3, the sequence is CATGPYNEQFF. The DNA sequence follows: TGTGCCACGGGCCCATACAATGAGCAGTTCTTC.